The present T cell receptor (beta chain) was sequenced within a study of CD8+CD57+ T cells in acquired aplastic anemia (dated by TCRdb to 2017 to 2018). Study-wide context: A mean of 3.2 ug of DNA, ranging from roughly 0.2 to 30 ug, was extracted from sorted CD4+ and CD8+ cells. For healthy donor samples, the average read count was around 9.9 million for CD4+ cells and approximately 11 million for CD8+ cells.

The CDR3 starts with the cysteine, ends with the phenylalanine, and has 15 residues. The CDR3 DNA has 45 bases and is translated from base 1. CDR1 and CDR2 are read off the germline V gene as SGHVS and FQNEAQ. V is cut back by 5 bases and J by 5 bases, with 3 bases in the junction unmatched. General conclusions and limits of the study: Although twenty-nine CD8+ CDR3 sequences were shared by patients and controls, these sequences appeared highly expressed in patients and within the immunodominant clones of patients. Between patients and healthy controls, no significant difference in CD8+ Simpson's diversity was found (P=0.060).

In the study, sorted CD4+ and CD8+ blood T cells from patients with severe aplastic anemia and from healthy subjects underwent deep sequencing of TCR repertoires. Ficoll-Paque density gradient centrifugation was used to isolate peripheral blood mononuclear cells. CD4+ and CD8+ T cells were sorted by FACS or magnetic beads before DNA extraction. As for this clonotype: Its specific antigen is unknown. The input lacks base qualities; no much larger clone sits a single base away.

TCR beta VDJ combination and CDR3 sequence profiling used genomic DNA as the template. TCR repertoire sequencing was run on an Illumina HiSeq 2000. On the study's bioinformatics: Repertoires were assessed using TRBV/TRBJ rearrangement plots, CDR3 size and DJ length profiles, and Simpson's diversity index. The immunodominant clone was defined as the most abundant DNA sequence in deep sequencing data. CDR3 amino acid sequences were checked for sharing between subjects and were compared against published repertoires and the VDJdb database. Starting from the raw public reads, TCRdb applied fastp trimming at Q25, assembled clones with MiXCR and retained in-frame beta chains. Each entry merges the rows of one CDR3 protein and shows their most common DNA and genes. TCRdb, not the authors, supplied the V and J calls. In this sample the table shows 180,000 or so distinct CDR3 sequences, about half of which occur a single time. The leading ten clones occupy under 3.5% of the sample.

The receptor chain draws on TRBV7-8 and TRBJ2-5; 15 nucleotides in the junction match TRBD2. Sequenced input: sorted CD4+, CD8+, or CD8+CD57+ T cells (not recorded which) from PBMCs. The sequence was obtained from a human donor in good health. The DNA is as follows: TGTGCCAGCAGCCTGGGACTAGCGGGAGGTGAGACCCAGTACTTC. It codes for CASSLGLAGGETQYF.